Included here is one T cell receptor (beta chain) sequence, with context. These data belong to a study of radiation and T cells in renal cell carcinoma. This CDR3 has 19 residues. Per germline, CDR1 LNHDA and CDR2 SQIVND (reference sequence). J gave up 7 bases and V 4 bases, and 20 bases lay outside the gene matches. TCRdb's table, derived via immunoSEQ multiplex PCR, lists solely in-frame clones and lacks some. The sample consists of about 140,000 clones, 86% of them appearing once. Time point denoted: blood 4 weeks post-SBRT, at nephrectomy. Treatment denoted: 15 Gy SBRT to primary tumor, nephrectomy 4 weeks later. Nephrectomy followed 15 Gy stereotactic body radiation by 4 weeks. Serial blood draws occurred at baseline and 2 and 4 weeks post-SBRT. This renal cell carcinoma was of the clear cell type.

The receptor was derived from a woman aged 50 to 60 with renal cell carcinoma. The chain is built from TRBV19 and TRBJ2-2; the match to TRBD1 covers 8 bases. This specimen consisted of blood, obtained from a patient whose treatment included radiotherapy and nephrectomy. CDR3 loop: CASSTVFSRTGTDNGELFF. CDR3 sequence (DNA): TGTGCCAGTAGTACCGTTTTTTCTAGGACAGGGACGGACAACGGGGAGCTGTTTTTT.